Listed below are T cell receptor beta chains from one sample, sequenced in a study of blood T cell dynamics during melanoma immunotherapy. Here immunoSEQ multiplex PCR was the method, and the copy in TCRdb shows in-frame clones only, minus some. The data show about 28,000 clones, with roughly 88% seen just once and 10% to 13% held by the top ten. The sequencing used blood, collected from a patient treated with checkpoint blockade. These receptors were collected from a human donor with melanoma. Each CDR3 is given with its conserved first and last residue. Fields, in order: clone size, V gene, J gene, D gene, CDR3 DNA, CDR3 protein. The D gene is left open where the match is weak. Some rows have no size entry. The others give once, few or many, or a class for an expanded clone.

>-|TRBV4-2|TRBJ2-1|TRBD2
TGTGCCAGCACCTCCGGGACTAGCGGATACAATGAGCAGTTCTTC
CASTSGTSGYNEQFF
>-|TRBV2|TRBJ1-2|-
TGTGCCAGCAGTGAAGACAGAAACTATGGCTACACCTTC
CASSEDRNYGYTF
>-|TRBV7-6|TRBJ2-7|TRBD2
TGTGCCAGCAGCTTGGGGGGAAGACTAGCGGGATCCTACGAGCAGTACTTC
CASSLGGRLAGSYEQYF
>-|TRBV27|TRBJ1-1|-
TGTGCCAGCAGCTATTTACAGGGAACTGAAGCTTTCTTT
CASSYLQGTEAFF
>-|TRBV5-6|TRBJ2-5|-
TGTGCCAGCAGCTCCCTAGGTAGTAGCCGTCAAGAGACCCAGTACTTC
CASSSLGSSRQETQYF
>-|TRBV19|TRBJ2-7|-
TGTGCCAGTAGTATCGGGGGCCCTTCTCCCGAGCAGTACTTC
CASSIGGPSPEQYF
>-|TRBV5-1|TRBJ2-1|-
TGCGCCAGCAGCTTGGGGTTGGGGAGCTCCTACAATGAGCAGTTCTTC
CASSLGLGSSYNEQFF
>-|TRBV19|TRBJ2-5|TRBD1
TGTGCCAGTAGTATAGGCGGGGGACAGGGGTTATCGGAGACCCAGTACTTC
CASSIGGGQGLSETQYF
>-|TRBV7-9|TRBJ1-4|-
TGTGCCAGCAGGCCGAACAGAGGAGGGAAGGAAAAACTGTTTTTT
CASRPNRGGKEKLFF
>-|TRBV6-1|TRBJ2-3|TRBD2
TGTGCCACCAAGGCGCTAGCGGGCTGGCAGTATTTT
CATKALAGWQYF
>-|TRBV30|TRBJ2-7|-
TGTGCCTGGACCGACGGTCTCGGGGGGCTCGACGAGCAGTACTTC
CAWTDGLGGLDEQYF
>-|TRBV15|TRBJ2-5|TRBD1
TGTGCCACCAGCAGAGATTCCCGGGGACAGGGGATGCAGACCCAGTACTTC
CATSRDSRGQGMQTQYF
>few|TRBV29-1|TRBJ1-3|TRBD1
TGCAGCGTGGGGACAGGGGTAGGAAACACCATATATTTT
CSVGTGVGNTIYF
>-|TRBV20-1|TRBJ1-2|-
TGCAGTGCTAGAACCTTTTCCGGCTACACCTTC
CSARTFSGYTF
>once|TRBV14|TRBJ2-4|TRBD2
TGTGCCAGCAGCGTGGGGGGGTCTACCAAAAACATTCAGTACTTC
CASSVGGSTKNIQYF
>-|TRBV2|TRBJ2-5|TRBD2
TGTGCCAGCAGGCCGGGACTAGCGGGAGTAAAAGAGACCCAGTACTTC
CASRPGLAGVKETQYF
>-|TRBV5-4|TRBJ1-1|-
TGTGCCAGCAGCGACTTCGGAAGGGGTCGAGCTGAAGCTTTCTTT
CASSDFGRGRAEAFF
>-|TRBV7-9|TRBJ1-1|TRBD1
TGTGCCAGCAGTACCTACACAGGGGGCTTTAAAGCTTTCTTT
CASSTYTGGFKAFF
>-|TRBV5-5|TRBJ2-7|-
TGTGCCAGCAGCCCAGGGGTTTCCTACGAGCAGTACTTC
CASSPGVSYEQYF
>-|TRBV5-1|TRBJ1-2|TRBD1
TGCGCCAGCAGCTTGGCAACCGGGACAGGCGCTCATGGCTACACCTTC
CASSLATGTGAHGYTF